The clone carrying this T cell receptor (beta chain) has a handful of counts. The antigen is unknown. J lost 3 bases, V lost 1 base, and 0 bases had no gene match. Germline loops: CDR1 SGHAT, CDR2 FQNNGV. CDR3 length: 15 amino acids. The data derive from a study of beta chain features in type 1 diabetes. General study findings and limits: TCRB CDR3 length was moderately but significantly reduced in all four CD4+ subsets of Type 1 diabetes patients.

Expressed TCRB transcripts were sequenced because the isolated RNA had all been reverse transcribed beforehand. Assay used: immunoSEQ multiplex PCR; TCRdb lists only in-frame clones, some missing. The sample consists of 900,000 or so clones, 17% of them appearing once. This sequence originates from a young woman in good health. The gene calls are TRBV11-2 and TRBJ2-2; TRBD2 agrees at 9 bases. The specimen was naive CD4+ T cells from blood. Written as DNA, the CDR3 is TGTGCCAGCAGCTTAGGACTAGCGGACACCGGGGAGCTGTTTTTT. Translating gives CASSLGLADTGELFF.